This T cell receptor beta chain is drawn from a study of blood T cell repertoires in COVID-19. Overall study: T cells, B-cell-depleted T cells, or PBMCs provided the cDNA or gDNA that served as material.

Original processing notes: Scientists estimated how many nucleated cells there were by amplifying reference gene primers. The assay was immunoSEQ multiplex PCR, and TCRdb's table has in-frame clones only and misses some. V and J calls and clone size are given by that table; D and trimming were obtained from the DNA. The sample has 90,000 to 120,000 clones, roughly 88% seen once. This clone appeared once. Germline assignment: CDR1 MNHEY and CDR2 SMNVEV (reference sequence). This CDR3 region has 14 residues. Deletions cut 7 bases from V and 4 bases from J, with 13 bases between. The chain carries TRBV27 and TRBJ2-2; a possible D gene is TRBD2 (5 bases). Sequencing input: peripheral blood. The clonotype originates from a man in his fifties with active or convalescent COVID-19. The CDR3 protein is CASKGKRFTGELFF. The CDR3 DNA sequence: TGTGCCAGCAAAGGGAAGCGGTTCACCGGGGAGCTGTTTTTT.